The clone carrying this TCR beta chain was seen only once. The V end lost 0 bases, the J end lost 7 bases, and 16 bases lay between the germline ends. The CDR3 loop spans 16 amino acids. CDR1 SGDLS and CDR2 YYNGEE come from the germline V gene. Sequencing used immunoSEQ multiplex PCR; TCRdb keeps in-frame clones, though not all of them. Of under 130,000 clones listed, under 75% are singletons. The sample originates from a study of blood T cell repertoires in COVID-19. Study overall: Sites in the United States, Italy and Spain provided acute and convalescent COVID-19 samples.

V gene TRBV9 combines with J gene TRBJ1-4; D may be TRBD1 (5 bases). This TCR came from a man older than 75 with acute or convalescent COVID-19. Input material: peripheral blood. The CDR3 coding sequence is TGTGCCAGCAGCGTAGGAGCGGGGGTCGGAGTTGAAAAACTGTTTTTT. This sequence encodes CASSVGAGVGVEKLFF. Filled out from reference TRBV9 and TRBJ1-4, the complete variable domain reads DSGVTQTPKHLITATGQRVTLRCSPRSGDLSVYWYQQSLDQGLQFLIQYYNGEERAKGNILERFSAQQFPDLHSELNLSSLELGDSALYFCASSVGAGVGVEKLFFGSGTQLSVL.